The sequence of this T cell receptor (beta chain) was determined in a study of regulatory T cells in long-lasting Graves disease. Overall study findings and caveats: Shared public clonotypes totalled 2,741 in persistent patients, compared with around 930 in new patients. Investigators studied peripheral blood only, not thyroid tissue. Persistent cases favored TRBV28, TRBJ1-2 and TRBJ2-5.

The time point here: persistent/refractory GD, antithyroid drugs over 5 years with positive TRAb. The TCR library used RNA extracted from PBMCs. Germline CDR1 and CDR2: MDHEN and SYDVKM. This CDR3 region has 13 residues. About this clonotype itself: Antigen unknown. A much larger clone lies a single base off, so this may be a read error.

TCR beta libraries were built with iRepertoire HTBI primers and Arm-PCR of CDR3 regions. In the source study's methods: Looking across samples, the authors found under 70 TRBV and 13 to 15 TRBJ segments. Each CDR3 protein gets one entry after TCRdb re-called the multiplex PCR reads with MiXCR. The V and J calls reflect TCRdb's pipeline rather than the authors' work. The sample holds approximately 470,000 distinct CDR3 sequences, 20% seen once. Material: peripheral blood mononuclear cells (PBMCs), obtained when the disease was refractory, from a patient treated with antithyroid drugs. The source of this sequence is a female donor with Graves disease. V is TRBV28 and J is TRBJ2-5; perhaps TRBD2 as D (5 bases). The tail of the sequence fits TRBJ2-7 better, so the J call may be wrong. The CDR3, as DNA: TGTGCCTCCCTAAGGGAGAGCTCCTACGAGCAGTACTTC. It yields the protein CASLRESSYEQYF.